These 21 T cell receptor beta chains came from one sample sequenced in a study of blood T cell repertoires in COVID-19. Sequencing used immunoSEQ multiplex PCR; TCRdb keeps in-frame clones, though not all of them. The sample lists 60,000 to 65,000 clones; roughly 82% were seen once. Sequenced material: peripheral blood. The receptors shown here come from a human donor in a cohort sampled during active COVID-19.

The chain uses TRBV3-1 (or the pseudogene TRBV3-2) and TRBJ2-2; D is possibly TRBD2 (7 bases). Trimming stripped 0 bases from V and 9 bases from J, with 14 bases between. The V gene's germline CDR1 is LGHDT and CDR2 YNNKEL (reference sequence). This CDR3 is 15 amino acids long. CDR3 nucleotides: TGTGCCAGCAGCCAAGATGGGAGGGGGAACCGGGAGCTGTTTTTT. Protein sequence: CASSQDGRGNRELFF.

The J gene is TRBJ2-2, the V gene TRBV6-1, with 9 bases identical to TRBD1. CDR1 is MNHNS, CDR2 SASEGT, per germline. The CDR3 has 18 amino acids. V was pared by 4 bases and J by 4 bases, with 13 bases of the junction left unmatched. The CDR3 here is CASSGLQSGTGFTGELFF. The DNA of the CDR3 is TGTGCCAGCAGTGGGCTCCAATCCGGGACAGGGTTCACCGGGGAGCTGTTTTTT.

The chain has TRBV9 and TRBJ2-6, with TRBD1 matching 7 bases. CDR3 length: 17 residues. From germline, CDR1 is SGDLS and CDR2 YYNGEE. V lost 3 bases to trimming and J lost 1 base; unmatched junction nucleotides: 7. CDR3 sequence: CASSGINRGSGANVLTF. The CDR3 DNA is TGTGCCAGCAGCGGAATTAACAGGGGATCTGGGGCCAACGTCCTGACTTTC.

The chain uses TRBV28 and TRBJ1-1; D gene ambiguous. The CDR3 covers 15 residues. The V end was cut by 5 bases, the J end by 1 base, with 14 bases between. The germline gives CDR1 MDHEN, CDR2 SYDVKM. The CDR3 DNA follows: TGTGCCAGCAGTCCCCACCGCGCGGGGAACACTGAAGCTTTCTTT. Protein sequence: CASSPHRAGNTEAFF.

This chain links TRBV19 with TRBJ1-6, with TRBD1 as a possible D gene (6 bases). The germline gives CDR1 LNHDA, CDR2 SQIVND (reference sequence). Between the trimmed V and J ends, which lost 6 bases and 0 bases, there was a span of 6 bases. The CDR3 runs 14 residues. The CDR3 here is CASRDSSYNSPLHF. The CDR3 region has the DNA TGTGCCAGTAGGGACAGCTCCTATAATTCACCCCTCCACTTT.

CDR3 in amino acids: CASSLDRLSDTQYF. The CDR3 DNA is TGTGCCAGCAGCTTAGACAGGCTTTCGGATACGCAGTATTTT. The chain uses TRBV7-3 and TRBJ2-3; possible D gene TRBD1, 6 bases. Germline V gene lookup returns CDR1 SGHTA and CDR2 FQGTGA. V was cut by 2 bases and J by 6 bases, with 12 bases left in between. This CDR3 comprises 14 residues. The whole variable domain, filled in from reference TRBV7-3 and TRBJ2-3, reads GAGVSQTPSNKVTEKGKYVELRCDPISGHTALYWYRQSLGQGPEFLIYFQGTGAADDSGLPNDRFFAVRPEGSVSTLKIQRTERGDSAVYLCASSLDRLSDTQYFGPGTRLTVL.

The chain combines TRBV27 with TRBJ2-1; 11 nucleotides agree with TRBD1. In germline, CDR1 is MNHEY, CDR2 SMNVEV (reference sequence). The ends lost 7 bases at V and 7 bases at J; junction bases unmatched: 9. The CDR3 is made up of 15 amino acids. Written as DNA, the CDR3 is TGTGCCAGCAAGCAAGGACAGGGGGCTTGGAATGAGCAGTTCTTC. Translated, it gives CASKQGQGAWNEQFF.

This rearrangement joins TRBV19 to TRBJ1-5; D remains ambiguous. Trimming pared 5 bases from V and 0 bases from J, leaving 11 bases between. The V gene's germline CDR1 is LNHDA and CDR2 SQIVND (reference sequence). CDR3 length equals 15 residues. The CDR3 region is CASSPGSNSNQPQHF. CDR3 coding DNA: TGTGCCAGTAGTCCGGGGTCAAATAGCAATCAGCCCCAGCATTTT.

This chain joins TRBV19 and TRBJ1-5; TRBD1 is a possible D gene (5 bases). The V end was cut by 5 bases, the J end by 7 bases, with 18 bases between. Per the germline V gene, CDR1 is LNHDA and CDR2 is SQIVND (reference sequence). The CDR3 length is 15 residues. The CDR3 region has the DNA TGTGCCAGTAGTCCCGGCGGCAGGGTCGGACAGCCCCAGCATTTT. Protein product: CASSPGGRVGQPQHF.

V and J are TRBV5-6 and TRBJ2-6, with D hard to call. The CDR3 spans 17 residues. Trimming removed 0 bases at V and 0 bases at J, with 10 bases between. Per the germline V gene, CDR1 is SGHDT and CDR2 is YYEEEE. CDR3 sequence (DNA): TGTGCCAGCAGCTTGGAATCGTGGGCCTCTGGGGCCAACGTCCTGACTTTC. Translating it yields CASSLESWASGANVLTF.

On this clone itself: Other DNA sequences in this sample translate to the same CDR3. The chain carries TRBV4-2 and TRBJ2-3; TRBD2 is a possible D gene (6 bases). CDR1 is LGHNA and CDR2 is YNFKEQ in the germline V gene. CDR3 size: 16 residues. Trimming cost V 0 bases and J 1 base, with 11 bases left between them. CDR3: CASSQERASGTDTQYF. CDR3 in DNA: TGTGCCAGCAGCCAAGAGAGGGCTAGCGGCACAGATACGCAGTATTTT.

This clone was counted ten times or more. DNA for the CDR3: TGTGCCAGCAGCTTAGGGAGGTCCTCTGGAAACACCATATATTTT. It codes for CASSLGRSSGNTIYF. The V call is TRBV6-5, the J call TRBJ1-3; D gene ambiguous. V was pared by 6 bases and J by 0 bases, with 12 bases between. The CDR3 totals 15 residues. Germline lookup yields CDR1 MNHEY and CDR2 SVGAGI.

The CDR3 is CASSPTSGGDNEQFF. DNA for the CDR3: TGTGCCAGCTCACCCACTAGCGGGGGGGACAATGAGCAGTTCTTC. This chain connects TRBV18 to TRBJ2-1; 13 bases map to TRBD2. The CDR3 length is 15 residues. The V and J ends lost 3 bases and 5 bases, in that order; junction bases with no gene match: 1. Germline V gives CDR1 KGHSH, CDR2 LQKENI.

V gene TRBV5-1 combines with J gene TRBJ2-1, with 11 bases that match TRBD1. The V gene end was trimmed by 2 bases and the J gene end by 6 bases; junction bases not matched to a gene: 7. Germline V CDR1 and CDR2: SGHRS, YFSETQ. CDR3 length: 16 amino acids. The DNA for the CDR3 is TGCGCCAGCAGCTTAAACGGACAGGGGGCAGGCAATGAGCAGTTCTTC. The encoded protein is CASSLNGQGAGNEQFF. Supplemented by reference TRBV5-1 and TRBJ2-1, the full variable domain reads KAGVTQTPRYLIKTRGQQVTLSCSPISGHRSVSWYQQTPGQGLQFLFEYFSETQRNKGNFPGRFSGRQFSNSRSEMNVSTLELGDSALYLCASSLNGQGAGNEQFFGPGTRLTVL.

The V and J genes are TRBV3-1 (or the pseudogene TRBV3-2) and TRBJ1-3; no clear D. There are 14 residues in the CDR3. Trimming shortened V by 4 bases and J by 2 bases, and 9 bases separated the two germline ends. Germline CDR1 is LGHDT and CDR2 is YNNKEL (reference sequence). The CDR3 region has the DNA TGTGCCAGCAGCCCTTCGGGGACTGGAAACACCATATATTTT. Its protein product is CASSPSGTGNTIYF.

This clone has only a few counts. This rearrangement joins TRBV27 to TRBJ2-2, with TRBD2 as a possible D gene (5 bases). The germline V and J ends were trimmed by 3 bases and 6 bases, with 11 bases remaining between them. Germline V gene sequence: CDR1 MNHEY, CDR2 SMNVEV (reference sequence). The CDR3 loop spans 14 amino acids. CDR3 sequence: CASSLGSSAGELFF. CDR3 DNA: TGTGCCAGCAGTTTGGGAAGTAGCGCCGGGGAGCTGTTTTTT.

The CDR3 sequence is CASSQNRGENQPQHF. In DNA, the CDR3 is TGTGCCAGCAGCCAAAACAGGGGCGAAAATCAGCCCCAGCATTTT. The chain uses TRBV3-1 (or the pseudogene TRBV3-2) and TRBJ1-5, with TRBD1 matching 7 bases. This CDR3 is built from 15 residues. From germline, CDR1 is LGHDT and CDR2 YNNKEL (reference sequence). Trimming removed 2 bases from V and 4 bases from J; junction bases left unmatched: 5.

The chain recombines TRBV18 with TRBJ2-5; maybe TRBD1 (6 bases). The CDR3 has 16 residues. With 3 bases removed from V and 5 bases from J, the gap between germline ends came to 19 bases. CDR1 is KGHSH, CDR2 LQKENI, per germline. The CDR3 DNA follows: TGTGCCAGCTCACCGAGTAAGACAGGTAGAGTGGAGACCCAGTACTTC. It yields the protein CASSPSKTGRVETQYF.

This clone was recorded only once. V usage is TRBV7-2 and J usage is TRBJ2-7; 10 nucleotides align to TRBD2. The germline gives CDR1 SGHTA, CDR2 FQGNSA. The V gene end was trimmed by 3 bases and the J gene end by 2 bases; junction bases not matched to a gene: 7. The CDR3 covers 16 residues. CDR3 sequence reads: CASSFASGGVAYEQYF. The CDR3 DNA reads TGTGCCAGCAGCTTTGCGAGCGGGGGGGTCGCCTACGAGCAGTACTTC.

This chain links TRBV5-8 with TRBJ1-5; D is unresolved. Trimming stripped 3 bases from V and 7 bases from J, with 11 bases between. This CDR3 spans 13 amino acids. Germline CDR1 and CDR2: SGHTS and YDEGEE. CDR3 sequence (DNA): TGTGCCAGCAGCTCTGAACACGGGCAGCCCCAGCATTTT. This gives the protein CASSSEHGQPQHF.

This clone showed up just once. Within the sample, other DNA sequences also encode this same CDR3. The V call is TRBV13, the J call TRBJ2-3, with TRBD2 as a possible D gene (6 bases). The CDR3 is 13 residues long. Per the germline V gene, CDR1 is PRHDT and CDR2 is FYEKMQ (reference sequence). V lost 3 bases and J lost 2, with 6 bases in between. CDR3 residues: CASSLGLTDTQYF. The CDR3 region has the DNA TGTGCCAGCAGCTTGGGACTCACAGATACGCAGTATTTT.